This passage covers 10 T cell receptor beta chains from one sample sequenced in a study of tissue T cells after allogeneic stem cell transplantation. Time point: mouse harvest day 14 after allogeneic transplant. Each mouse received 10^7 T-cell-depleted marrow cells plus 10^6 splenic CD5+ T cells by tail vein. Only in-frame clones appear in the TCRdb table, and some are missing; sequencing was by immunoSEQ multiplex PCR. The sample records approximately 2,000 clones, approximately 48% being singletons. The source material was gut tissue. These receptors all come from a female BALB/c mouse given C57BL/6 T cells with graft-versus-host disease after an allogeneic hematopoietic cell transplant.

For this clone: Germline and genes: mouse. The sequenced fragment ends 1 residue before the CDR3 boundary, so the rest is inferred from the germline J gene. The rearrangement uses TRBV26 and TRBJ1-4; 7 nucleotides line up with TRBD1. The CDR3 length is 15 residues. Losses at the gene ends were 4 bases for V and 3 bases for J; bases not matched to a gene: 5. Germline V gives CDR1 KGHPV, CDR2 FQNQEV (reference sequence). The CDR3 protein is CASSPHRGPNERLFF. Partial CDR3 DNA: TGTGCCAGCAGTCCCCACAGGGGTCCCAACGAAAGATTATTT. Supplemented by reference TRBV26 and TRBJ1-4, the full variable domain reads NSKVIQTPRYLVKGQGQKAKMRCIPEKGHPVVFWYQQNKNNEFKFLINFQNQEVLQQIDMTEKRFSAECPSNSPCSLEIQSSEAGDSALYLCASSPHRGPNERLFFGHGTKLSVL.

This clone came up a few times. The gene symbols are mouse symbols. The missing CDR3 end, 1 residue past where the read stops, is filled in from the germline J gene. The chain employs TRBV26 and TRBJ1-5; D is undetermined. Trimming shortened V by 2 bases and J by 1 base, and 0 bases separated the two germline ends. The CDR3 has 12 residues. CDR1 KGHPV and CDR2 FQNQEV come from the germline V gene (reference sequence). The CDR3 loop is CASSLNNQAPLF. The sequenced CDR3 bases are TGTGCCAGCAGTCTGAACAACCAGGCTCCGCTT.

This clone was picked up a small number of times. Gene labels here are mouse ones. CDR3 bases read: TGCACCTGCAGTGCCCGGGACAGGAGTGCAGAAACGCTGTAT. Protein sequence: CTCSARDRSAETLY. The whole CDR3 protein is CTCSARDRSAETLYF. J is TRBJ2-3 and V is TRBV1, with 8 bases lining up with TRBD1. The CDR3 extends 1 residue past the end of the read, so its final part is completed from the germline J gene. The J segment lost 0 bases and the V segment lost 3 bases, leaving 2 bases of the junction unmatched. The CDR3 totals 15 residues. The germline CDR1 and CDR2 sequences are NSQYPW and LRSPGD (reference sequence).

With regard to this clone: Gene labels here are mouse ones. The read comes to an end 1 residue before the CDR3 does, leaving the germline J gene to fill in the end. The chain links TRBV16 to TRBJ2-1, with 9 bases lining up with TRBD2. Germline V gives CDR1 SGHSA, CDR2 FRNQAP. The V segment lost 2 bases and the J segment 3 bases; nucleotides outside the gene matches: 2. There are 15 residues in the CDR3. CDR3 bases read: TGTGCAAGCAGCTTATTGGGGGGGCGCTATGCTGAGCAGTTC. This encodes CASSLLGGRYAEQF. The complete CDR3 protein is CASSLLGGRYAEQFF.

Regarding this clone: The gene symbols are mouse symbols. The read ends 1 residue before the CDR3 terminus; that terminus is restored from the germline J gene. This chain joins TRBV26 and TRBJ2-3; 12 bases line up with TRBD2. The germline gives CDR1 KGHPV, CDR2 FQNQEV (reference sequence). Germline trimming cut 4 bases from V and 1 base from J; bases unmatched to any gene: 0. This CDR3 comprises 15 residues. CDR3 DNA, as far as it was read: TGTGCCAGCAGTCGGGACTGGGGGGGTGCAGAAACGCTGTAT. Its translation: CASSRDWGGAETLY. The complete CDR3 sequence is CASSRDWGGAETLYF.

Remarks on this clone: Gene names and germline refer to mouse. With the read ending 1 residue before the CDR3 end, the germline J gene is used to fill in that end. The V call is TRBV1, the J call TRBJ1-1; the D is unclear. The CDR3 is 13 residues long. Per the germline V gene, CDR1 is NSQYPW and CDR2 is LRSPGD (reference sequence). Between the trimmed V and J ends, which lost 0 bases and 4 bases, there was a span of 6 bases. The CDR3 region is CTCSADTLTEVFF. CDR3 DNA, as far as it was read: TGCACCTGCAGTGCAGACACACTCACAGAAGTCTTC.

About this clone: Mouse gene names and germline throughout. The CDR3 extends 1 residue past the end of the read, so its final part is completed from the germline J gene. The V gene is TRBV3, the J gene TRBJ2-3; D may be TRBD2 (6 bases). Trimming removed 3 bases at V and 0 bases at J, with 7 bases between. The CDR3 covers 14 residues. The germline V gene has CDR1 SNHLY and CDR2 FYNGKV (reference sequence). The CDR3 spells CASSLGGSAETLYF. CDR3 bases read: TGTGCCAGCAGCTTGGGGGGAAGTGCAGAAACGCTGTAT.

This clone was detected a few times. Genes here carry mouse names. The read finishes 1 residue shy of the CDR3 end, and the germline J gene is used to complete it. The V call is TRBV26, the J call TRBJ1-2, with a weak D call TRBD1 (6 bases). The germline gives CDR1 KGHPV, CDR2 FQNQEV (reference sequence). Trimming cost V 5 bases and J 2 bases, with 6 bases left between them. The CDR3 contains 12 residues. CDR3 bases read: TGTGCCAGCAGTGGACAGAACTCCGACTACACC. Its translation: CASSGQNSDYT. From start to end, the CDR3 is CASSGQNSDYTF.

Remarks on this clone: Gene labels here are mouse ones. Sequencing ends 1 residue short of the CDR3 end; the germline J gene provides the rest. The genes are TRBV29 and TRBJ1-3; 8 bases map to TRBD1. The CDR3 covers 16 residues. V gave up 5 bases and J gave up 0 bases; unmatched junction bases: 6. Germline-derived CDR1 and CDR2 are MSHET and SYDVDS. The CDR3 spells CASSPPDRGSGNTLYF. Incomplete CDR3 DNA: TGTGCTAGCAGTCCCCCCGACAGGGGTTCTGGAAATACGCTCTAT. The whole variable domain, filled in from reference TRBV29 and TRBJ1-3, reads DMKVTQMPRYLIKRMGENVLLECGQDMSHETMYWYRQDPGLGLQLIYISYDVDSNSEGDIPKGYRVSRKKREHFSLILDSAKTNQTSVYFCASSPPDRGSGNTLYFGEGSRLIVV.

This clone was seen a few times. Gene names refer to mouse genes. CDR3 DNA, as far as it was read: TGTGCCAGCAGCTTGGGGACAAACACCGGGCAGCTCTAC. Encoded protein: CASSLGTNTGQLY. The complete CDR3 sequence is CASSLGTNTGQLYF. The rearrangement links TRBV3 to TRBJ2-2, with D hard to call. The CDR3 goes on 1 residue after the read ends, and that part is filled in from the germline J gene. The germline gives CDR1 SNHLY, CDR2 FYNGKV (reference sequence). V lost 3 bases and J lost 0, with 5 bases in between. CDR3 length: 14 amino acids.